These 19 T cell receptor beta chains share one sample of origin, sequenced in a study of blood T cell repertoires in COVID-19. TCRdb keeps only in-frame clones here, not all; method: immunoSEQ multiplex PCR. This sample carries more than 250,000 clones, 70% to 90% of them seen once, and the ten largest clones take approximately 6%. Sample: PBMCs or T cells enriched from blood (not recorded which). The receptors shown here come from a woman aged 30 to 39 who had recovered from COVID-19.

V is TRBV14 and J is TRBJ2-5; 11 nucleotides agree with TRBD2. The junction had 6 bases not matched to a gene; V was cut back by 0 bases and J by 0 bases. This CDR3 has 18 amino acids. CDR1 SGHDN and CDR2 FVKESK come from the germline V gene. The CDR3 region has the DNA TGTGCCAGCAGCCAAGATTGGAAGGGACTAGCGGACCAAGAGACCCAGTACTTC. Translated, it gives CASSQDWKGLADQETQYF.

The gene calls are TRBV30 and TRBJ1-5; TRBD1 matches 9 bases. Germline loops: CDR1 GTSNPN, CDR2 SVGIG (reference sequence). The CDR3 spans 13 residues. Trimming at V came to 3 bases and at J to 7 bases, leaving 4 bases not matched to a gene. In DNA, the CDR3 is TGTGCCTGGAGCGGGACAGGGACCCAGCCCCAGCATTTT. Encoded protein: CAWSGTGTQPQHF.

CDR3 loop: CASSLVSPNEKLFF. Here the CDR3 DNA reads TGCGCCAGCAGCCTCGTTAGCCCTAATGAAAAACTGTTTTTT. The chain has TRBV5-1 and TRBJ1-4; no firm D call. Germline loops: CDR1 SGHRS, CDR2 YFSETQ. The CDR3 extends over 14 amino acids. V was trimmed by 4 bases and J by 3 bases, leaving 10 bases between them.

This chain connects TRBV7-2 to TRBJ1-4, with 7 bases that match TRBD1. CDR1 SGHTA and CDR2 FQGNSA come from the germline V gene. With 5 bases clipped from V and 7 bases from J, the junction kept 10 bases outside the gene matches. There are 15 residues in the CDR3. The CDR3 loop is CASSHPTGPGEKLFF. CDR3 nucleotides: TGTGCCAGCAGCCACCCGACAGGGCCGGGTGAAAAACTGTTTTTT.

The chain couples TRBV5-1 to TRBJ2-5; a possible D gene is TRBD1 (6 bases). Germline V CDR1 and CDR2: SGHRS, YFSETQ. The CDR3 is 13 residues long. Between the trimmed V and J ends, which lost 0 bases and 5 bases, there was a span of 8 bases. CDR3 in DNA: TGCGCCAGCAGCTTGGACAGGGTGGAGACCCAGTACTTC. It codes for CASSLDRVETQYF.

The chain combines TRBV6-1 with TRBJ1-2, with 9 bases lining up with TRBD1. The V gene end was trimmed by 3 bases and the J gene end by 5 bases; junction bases not matched to a gene: 7. Germline CDR1 and CDR2: MNHNS and SASEGT. This CDR3 is built from 15 residues. For the CDR3, the DNA is TGTGCCAGCAGTGACCAAACCGGGACAGGGTATGGCTACACCTTC. This sequence encodes CASSDQTGTGYGYTF.

This rearrangement joins TRBV5-1 to TRBJ1-2; possible D gene TRBD1, 5 bases. CDR1 SGHRS and CDR2 YFSETQ come from the germline V gene. The germline V and J ends were trimmed by 0 bases and 4 bases, with 10 bases remaining between them. The CDR3 is 14 residues long. The CDR3, as DNA: TGCGCCAGCAGCTTGGACACCGGGGGCTATGGCTACACCTTC. This encodes CASSLDTGGYGYTF.

V is TRBV20-1 and J is TRBJ2-7, with D maybe TRBD1 (5 bases). Deletions cut 6 bases from V and 3 bases from J, with 9 bases between. The CDR3 sequence is 11 residues long. The germline CDR1 and CDR2 sequences are DFQATT and SNEGSKA (reference sequence). The CDR3: CSAPDNYEQYF. The CDR3 nucleotides are TGCAGTGCACCGGACAACTACGAGCAGTACTTC.

J is TRBJ2-3 and V is TRBV5-1; D might be TRBD2 (5 bases). Germline V CDR1 and CDR2: SGHRS, YFSETQ. The CDR3 has 12 amino acids. Trimming pared 4 bases from V and 8 bases from J, leaving 11 bases between. In nucleotides, the CDR3 is TGCGCCAGCAGCGTTCTCCGGGGTACGCAGTATTTT. This gives the protein CASSVLRGTQYF.

The CDR3 region has the DNA TGTGCCAGCAGCCCACCGGGAGGGCGGATCACTGAAGCTTTCTTT. It translates to CASSPPGGRITEAFF. J is TRBJ1-1 and V is TRBV6-5; D not resolved. Trimming stripped 6 bases from V and 4 bases from J, with 18 bases between. The CDR3 spans 15 residues. Germline CDR1 and CDR2: MNHEY and SVGAGI.

V and J are TRBV9 and TRBJ1-1; TRBD1 matches at 7 bases. The germline CDR1 and CDR2 sequences are SGDLS and YYNGEE. There are 14 residues in the CDR3. The J segment lost 6 bases and the V segment lost 1 base, leaving 6 bases of the junction unmatched. The CDR3 coding sequence is TGTGCCAGCAGCGTAAAAACAGGGGCCTCTGAAGCTTTCTTT. This encodes CASSVKTGASEAFF.

The J gene is TRBJ2-2, the V gene TRBV5-6; the D gene is possibly TRBD2 (7 bases). The germline V gene has CDR1 SGHDT and CDR2 YYEEEE. Trimming removed 3 bases from V and 0 bases from J, with 12 bases in between. The CDR3 length is 16 residues. The CDR3 here is CASSWGGPPNTGELFF. The DNA for the CDR3 is TGTGCCAGCAGCTGGGGGGGCCCACCGAACACCGGGGAGCTGTTTTTT.

This chain joins TRBV6-5 and TRBJ1-1, with TRBD1 identical over 9 bases. CDR3 length: 14 amino acids. The V segment lost 6 bases and the J segment 1 base; nucleotides outside the gene matches: 3. Germline CDR1 and CDR2: MNHEY and SVGAGI. The CDR3: CASSRDRANTEAFF. CDR3 DNA sequence: TGTGCCAGCAGCCGGGACAGGGCGAACACTGAAGCTTTCTTT.

CDR3 DNA sequence: TGTGCCAGCAGACCTGCCGGGACAGCCTACGAGCAGTACTTC. Its protein product is CASRPAGTAYEQYF. The rearrangement links TRBV6-5 to TRBJ2-7; 7 nucleotides align to TRBD1. Germline V gene lookup returns CDR1 MNHEY and CDR2 SVGAGI. V shed 6 bases, J shed 2 bases, and the junction held 7 bases outside the gene matches. The CDR3 is 14 residues long.

The chain has TRBV18 and TRBJ2-7, with TRBD2 identical over 8 bases. J gave up 1 base and V 2 bases, and 16 bases lay outside the gene matches. CDR1 and CDR2 from the germline V gene are KGHSH and LQKENI. This CDR3 region has 19 residues. The CDR3 region is CASSPIGGGPSLASYEQYF. As DNA, the CDR3 is TGTGCCAGCTCACCAATCGGGGGGGGGCCCTCCTTAGCTTCCTACGAGCAGTACTTC. Filled out from reference TRBV18 and TRBJ2-7, the complete variable domain reads NAGVMQNPRHLVRRRGQEARLRCSPMKGHSHVYWYRQLPEEGLKFMVYLQKENIIDESGMPKERFSAEFPKEGPSILRIQQVVRGDSAAYFCASSPIGGGPSLASYEQYFGPGTRLTVT.

The rearrangement joins TRBV6-2 or TRBV6-3 to TRBJ1-1, with 10 bases aligning to TRBD1. Unmatched junction bases numbered 19, after V lost 5 bases and J lost 4 bases. Germline V CDR1 and CDR2: MNHEY, SVGEGT. The CDR3 spans 19 residues. The CDR3 DNA is TGTGCCAGCAGTAAAGGGAAACGGGACAGGGGTAATATCAGCACTGAAGCTTTCTTT. It translates to CASSKGKRDRGNISTEAFF.

The chain is built from TRBV15 and TRBJ2-7; a weak D match, TRBD2 (5 bases). Germline V CDR1 and CDR2: LNHNV, YYDKDF (reference sequence). V gave up 1 base and J gave up 5 bases, with 9 bases separating them. The CDR3 covers 13 residues. CDR3 nucleotides: TGTGCCACCAGCAGAGCGGGGTACCACGAGCAGTACTTC. Protein: CATSRAGYHEQYF.

V gene TRBV4-3 combines with J gene TRBJ1-1; 9 bases agree with TRBD1. In germline, CDR1 is LGHNA, CDR2 YSLEER. The CDR3 length is 15 residues. The V gene end was trimmed by 4 bases and the J gene end by 5 bases; junction bases not matched to a gene: 8. Here the CDR3 DNA reads TGCGCCAGCAGCCCAGAACAGGGGGCACGGACTGAAGCTTTCTTT. This gives the protein CASSPEQGARTEAFF.

V is TRBV5-6 and J is TRBJ1-6, with D possibly TRBD1 on 5 matching bases. The CDR3 length is 16 residues. Germline-derived CDR1 and CDR2 are SGHDT and YYEEEE. V lost 0 bases and J lost 6, with 13 bases in between. CDR3 region: CASSLVTVETNSPLHF. As DNA, the CDR3 is TGTGCCAGCAGCTTGGTGACAGTAGAAACTAATTCACCCCTCCACTTT.